This T cell receptor beta chain was captured by sequencing in a study of tumor-infiltrating lymphocytes in localized non-small cell lung cancer. General observations from the study: Technical variation could not be separated from intratumor heterogeneity here. IM1 and IM2 tumors showed no difference in T-cell fraction. Tumor T-cell fraction from TCR sequencing was not associated with recurrence-free survival (p = 0.61).

The repertoire was sequenced with immunoSEQ multiplex PCR; TCRdb's copy has only in-frame clones and lacks some. The sample has around 13,000 clones; around 68% are singletons. Concerning this clone: The antigen is not known.

The CDR3 is made up of 17 amino acids. Unmatched junction bases numbered 11, after V lost 0 bases and J lost 12 bases. Per germline, CDR1 MGHRA and CDR2 YSYEKL. The receptor's source is a human donor with non-small cell lung cancer. The material sequenced was lung tumor tissue. The chain links TRBV4-1 to TRBJ2-1; 13 bases match TRBD2. CDR3 in amino acids: CASSQDGGGLAGLGQFF. DNA for the CDR3: TGCGCCAGCAGCCAAGATGGGGGGGGACTAGCGGGACTCGGGCAGTTCTTC.